The entry below describes one T cell receptor beta chain. This specimen belongs to a study of blood T cell repertoires in COVID-19. Germline V lookup: CDR1 MNHNS, CDR2 SASEGT. The CDR3 runs 14 residues. V lost 2 bases and J 7 bases, leaving 12 bases between the germline ends. Assay used: immunoSEQ multiplex PCR; TCRdb lists only in-frame clones, some missing. The table lists 200,000 to 250,000 clones, roughly 82% of them singletons. The receptor was isolated from a woman between 35 and 50 years old with acute or convalescent COVID-19. The V call is TRBV6-1, the J call TRBJ1-5, with D maybe TRBD1 (5 bases). Material for sequencing was peripheral blood. The DNA of the CDR3 is TGTGCCAGCAGTGAATTTGGAGGGGACCAGCCCCAGCATTTT. Translating gives CASSEFGGDQPQHF.